The 5 T cell receptor beta chains below were found in one sample sequenced in a study of T cell repertoires in cytomegalovirus infection (dated by TCRdb to between 2018 and 2021). According to the study, the label for this sample's treatment or condition signals: in vitro stimulation with specific CMV peptide epitopes to enrich CMV-specific T cells. These receptors' targets are unknown. The sequencing machine was an Illumina HiSeq 1500. The public reads were reprocessed in TCRdb via fastp at Q25 and MiXCR, keeping in-frame beta chains. Every distinct CDR3 protein forms one entry, paired with its most common genes and DNA. This sample gives around 300,000 distinct CDR3 sequences in total; 22% of them show up just once. The leading ten clones occupy approximately 20% of the sample. The input for sequencing was cultured PBMCs, taken from culture after CMV antigen stimulation. Source of these receptors: a human donor in good health (CMV status not recorded). Some clones in this sample may be carry-over from other donors' samples.

This chain joins TRBV12-3 or TRBV12-4 and TRBJ2-2, with a possible D match to TRBD2 (6 bases). Trimming left V 7 bases short and J 7 bases short, with 16 bases between. The CDR3 runs 14 residues. The DNA of the CDR3 is TGTGCCAGCACCCGACTAGTGGACGGCGGGGAGCTGTTTTTT. Protein product: CASTRLVDGGELFF.

The chain uses TRBV10-3 and TRBJ2-1; D ambiguous. There are 11 residues in the CDR3. Trimming cost V 6 bases and J 9 bases, with 9 bases left between them. The germline V gene has CDR1 ENHRY and CDR2 SYGVKD. In DNA form, the CDR3 reads TGTGCCATCAGGTCATATGGTGAGCAGTTCTTC. This encodes CAIRSYGEQFF.

This clonotype was seen more than once but under ten times. This sequence joins TRBV12-3 or TRBV12-4 and TRBJ2-1, with 10 nucleotides matching TRBD2. The CDR3 has 16 residues. Trimming took 2 bases from V and 5 from J; bases not matched to a gene: 6. The CDR3 is CASSLSIGLADNEQFF. The CDR3 DNA follows: TGTGCCAGCAGTTTAAGCATAGGACTAGCGGACAATGAGCAGTTCTTC.

The chain has TRBV28 and TRBJ2-3, with 8 bases lining up with TRBD1. The CDR3 has 17 amino acids. CDR1 is MDHEN, CDR2 SYDVKM, per germline. The V segment lost 4 bases and the J segment 0 bases; nucleotides outside the gene matches: 9. CDR3 in DNA: TGTGCCAGCAGTTCCGGACAGGGACCCGCAAGCACAGATACGCAGTATTTT. Translation gives CASSSGQGPASTDTQYF.

This clonotype was counted only a few times. This chain links TRBV7-9 with TRBJ1-1; unclear D gene. Germline values: CDR1 SEHNR, CDR2 FQNEAQ (reference sequence). V shed 0 bases and J shed 1 base, with 9 bases lying between them. The CDR3 loop spans 15 amino acids. CDR3 loop: CASSLATAENTEAFF. The CDR3 DNA reads as TGTGCCAGCAGCTTAGCGACGGCAGAGAACACTGAAGCTTTCTTT.